Listed below are T cell receptor beta chains from one sample, sequenced in a study of T cells in Graves' hyperthyroidism and ophthalmopathy. From the multiplex PCR reads, TCRdb called clonotypes with MiXCR, one entry per CDR3 protein. Among 450,000 to 550,000 distinct CDR3 sequences listed, roughly a quarter were seen once. Sequencing used blood. These TCRs come from a woman aged 25 to 39 with Graves' ophthalmopathy. Both conserved end residues are part of each CDR3. D genes are given only for firm matches. Size is stated for part of the rows, as once, few or many counts, or as a class when the clone is expanded.

NA	TRBV28	few	TRBJ1-5	TGTGCCAGCAGTTTACGACGAATGCGAGGCAATCAGCCCCAGCATTTT	CASSLRRMRGNQPQHF
NA	TRBV11-2	few	TRBJ2-7	TGTGCCAGCAGCTTAGTCCTCTGGCAGGGGAACGAGCAGTACTTC	CASSLVLWQGNEQYF
TRBD1	TRBV12-3/TRBV12-4	NA	TRBJ1-1	TGTGCCAGCAGTTTAGGACAGGGGGTAATCGCTGAAGCTTTCTTT	CASSLGQGVIAEAFF
NA	TRBV24-1	few	TRBJ2-7	TGTGCCACCAGTGATGAGGACGGATCCTACGAGCAGTACTTC	CATSDEDGSYEQYF
NA	TRBV18	NA	TRBJ2-7	TGTGCCAGCTCCTATAGAGAGGTAACCTACGAGCAGTACTTC	CASSYREVTYEQYF
NA	TRBV28	NA	TRBJ1-2	TGTGCCAGCGCGACAGTGGTCTATGGCTACACCTTC	CASATVVYGYTF
NA	TRBV6-2/TRBV6-3	NA	TRBJ2-6	TGTGCCAGCAGTTACAATCCGGGGGTTTGGGCTGGGGCCAACGTCCTGACTTTC	CASSYNPGVWAGANVLTF
NA	TRBV27	many	TRBJ1-1	TGTGCCAGCACCCCTCAGGCAGGGAACACTGAAGCTTTCTTT	CASTPQAGNTEAFF
TRBD1	TRBV30	NA	TRBJ2-2	TGTGCCTGGAGTACGACAGGGCAGGGGGAGCTGTTTTTT	CAWSTTGQGELFF
NA	TRBV7-2	many	TRBJ2-6	TGTGCCAGCAGAACAGGGTTCTCTGGGGCCAACGTCCTGACTTTC	CASRTGFSGANVLTF
NA	TRBV20-1	NA	TRBJ1-1	TGCAGTGCTAGGGGGACAATTTGGACTGAAGCTTTCTTT	CSARGTIWTEAFF
TRBD2	TRBV12-3/TRBV12-4	NA	TRBJ2-5	TGTGCCAGCAGTTTTAACCCCGGGGGGGAGACCCAGTACTTC	CASSFNPGGETQYF
NA	TRBV29-1	many	TRBJ1-2	TGCAGCGTTGTCAGGGTATTGTATGGCTACACCTTC	CSVVRVLYGYTF
NA	TRBV20-1	NA	TRBJ2-2	TGCAGTGCTAGTATAGACAGGCCCGGGGAGCTGTTTTTT	CSASIDRPGELFF
NA	TRBV6-1	many	TRBJ2-5	TGTGCCAGCAGTGAAGGGTACGGGCAAGAGACCCAGTACTTC	CASSEGYGQETQYF
NA	TRBV11-2	many	TRBJ1-1	TGTGCCAGCAGCCAAGACAGGTGGGGTACTTCTTTCTTT	CASSQDRWGTSFF
NA	TRBV7-8	many	TRBJ1-2	TGTGCCAGCAGCTTTTGGGAGCAGGGTGGCTACACCTTC	CASSFWEQGGYTF
NA	TRBV30	few	TRBJ2-6	TGTGCCTGGGGGGCTTCTGGGGCCAACGTCCTGACTTTC	CAWGASGANVLTF
TRBD1	TRBV9	many	TRBJ2-7	TGTGCCAGCAGCGTAGGGGACAGGGTCCACGAGCAGTACTTC	CASSVGDRVHEQYF
TRBD1	TRBV10-3	NA	TRBJ2-7	TGTGCCATCAGTGGTTCTGGTAACCGGGACAGGGCAGACGCCTCATCCTACGAGCAGTACTTC	CAISGSGNRDRADASSYEQYF
NA	TRBV12-3/TRBV12-4	many	TRBJ1-5	TGTGCCAGCAGTTTTCCGAGCAATCAGCCCCAGCATTTT	CASSFPSNQPQHF
NA	TRBV5-1	once	TRBJ2-2	TGCGTCAGCAGCTTGGGACCGCGCTCCGGGGAGCTGTTTTTT	CVSSLGPRSGELFF
TRBD1	TRBV10-2	many	TRBJ1-1	TGCGCCAGCAGTGAGTCTCCGGGACAGCTTGCAGCTTTCTTT	CASSESPGQLAAFF
NA	TRBV7-9	many	TRBJ2-5	TGTGCCAGAAAACAGGGACACCAAGAGACCCAGTACTTC	CARKQGHQETQYF
NA	TRBV28	many	TRBJ2-2	TGTGCCAGCAATACCGAACTGAACACCGGGGAGCTGTTTTTT	CASNTELNTGELFF
NA	TRBV27	many	TRBJ2-2	TGTGCCAGCAGTCCCCAGGGGTTAGTTAGTACCGGGGAGCTGTTTTTT	CASSPQGLVSTGELFF
TRBD1	TRBV12-3/TRBV12-4	NA	TRBJ1-5	TGTGCCAGCACCATAAATCCGGGACAGGGTGGTCAGCCCCAGCATTTT	CASTINPGQGGQPQHF
NA	TRBV11-2	NA	TRBJ2-7	TGTGCCAGCAGCTCTCTCGAAACTAGCTACGAGCAGTACTTC	CASSSLETSYEQYF
TRBD1	TRBV2	NA	TRBJ2-7	TGTGCCAGGGGGGACAGCATCTACGAGCAGTACTTC	CARGDSIYEQYF
NA	TRBV24-1	few	TRBJ2-5	TGTGCCACCAGTGCCCAGACGGGGCAAGAGACCCAGTACTTC	CATSAQTGQETQYF
TRBD1	TRBV30	NA	TRBJ1-1	TGTGCCTGGAGTGTAGGACAGGGAGGGAGCACTGAAGCTTTCTTT	CAWSVGQGGSTEAFF
NA	TRBV29-1	NA	TRBJ1-1	TGCAGCGTTGAAGATCGGAACACGAACACTGAAGCTTGCTTT	CSVEDRNTNTEACF
TRBD1	TRBV5-1	many	TRBJ2-7	TGCGCCAGCAGCCTTAGTCCGGGACAGACCTACGAGCAGTACTTC	CASSLSPGQTYEQYF
NA	TRBV27	many	TRBJ1-1	TGTGCCAGCAGTCCCGCCGGGGCCTACACTGAAGCTTTCTTT	CASSPAGAYTEAFF
TRBD1	TRBV11-3	many	TRBJ2-4	TGTGCCAGCAGCTCGGACAGGGGGATTCAGTACTTC	CASSSDRGIQYF
NA	TRBV29-1	many	TRBJ1-1	TGCAGCGTTAAACGGGAGCCTGAAGCTTTCTTT	CSVKREPEAFF
NA	TRBV5-5	NA	TRBJ2-5	TGTGCCAGCAGCTTCCGGGGGCCGAGCCAAGAGACCCAGTACTTC	CASSFRGPSQETQYF
NA	TRBV11-1	NA	TRBJ1-5	TGTGCCAGCAGCTTAGGGGCCAGGGGTCTGCGCAATCAGCCCCAGCATTTT	CASSLGARGLRNQPQHF
NA	TRBV9	many	TRBJ2-7	TGTGCCAGCAGCGTAGATGACGAGCAGTACTTC	CASSVDDEQYF
TRBD1	TRBV6-5	many	TRBJ2-2	TGTGCCAGCAGACGCGACAGGGAGTCCGGGGAGCTGTTTTTT	CASRRDRESGELFF
TRBD1	TRBV20-1	NA	TRBJ2-7	TGCAGTGCTAGAGCCCCGGCGACAGGGGGAAAACGCGAGCAGTACTTC	CSARAPATGGKREQYF
TRBD2	TRBV13	NA	TRBJ2-7	TGTGCCAGCAGCTCGACTAGCGCCTACGAGCAGCACTTC	CASSSTSAYEQHF
NA	TRBV9	NA	TRBJ2-2	TGTGCCAGCAGCGCCAGTTCGGTAACCCAAGTGATCAACGGGGAGCTGTTTTTT	CASSASSVTQVINGELFF
TRBD2	TRBV12-3/TRBV12-4	few	TRBJ2-7	TGTGCCAGCAGTTTGGCCCGAGCGGGAGGGAGCTACGAGCAGTACTTC	CASSLARAGGSYEQYF
TRBD1	TRBV20-1	many	TRBJ2-7	TGCAGTGCCATCGCCGGGACAGGCGGCTACGAGCAGTACTTC	CSAIAGTGGYEQYF
NA	TRBV6-1	few	TRBJ1-2	TGTGCCAGCAGTGAAGTCCTGGGCTATGGCTACACCTTC	CASSEVLGYGYTF
NA	TRBV28	many	TRBJ1-1	TGTGCCAGCAGAAGTTTTGTGGAGTTGGGGAGGGGCACTGAAGCTTTCTTT	CASRSFVELGRGTEAFF
TRBD1	TRBV7-2	NA	TRBJ2-7	TGTGCCAGCAGCTTGGGGGGACAGGGACGCGAGCAGTACTTC	CASSLGGQGREQYF
TRBD1	TRBV10-3	once	TRBJ2-7	TGTGCCATCAGTCTGTCGGGGACAGGGGGGTACGAGCAGTACTTC	CAISLSGTGGYEQYF
NA	TRBV2	many	TRBJ1-2	TGTGCCAGCAGTCCCACGGGGGACTATGGCTACACCTTC	CASSPTGDYGYTF
TRBD1	TRBV5-1	few	TRBJ2-5	TGCGCCAGCAGCTTGATGGGACAGGGACTCCAAGAGACCCAGTACTTC	CASSLMGQGLQETQYF